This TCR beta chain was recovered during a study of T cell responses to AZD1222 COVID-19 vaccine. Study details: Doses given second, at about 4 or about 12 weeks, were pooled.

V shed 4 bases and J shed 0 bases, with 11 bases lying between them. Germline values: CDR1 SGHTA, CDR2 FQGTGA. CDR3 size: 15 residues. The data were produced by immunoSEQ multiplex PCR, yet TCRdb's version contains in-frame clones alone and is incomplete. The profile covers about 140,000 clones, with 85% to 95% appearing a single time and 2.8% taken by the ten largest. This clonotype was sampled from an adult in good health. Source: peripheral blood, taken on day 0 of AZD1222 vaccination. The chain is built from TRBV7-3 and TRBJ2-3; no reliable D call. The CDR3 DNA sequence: TGTGCCAGCAGCTCCTACGGACGCAGCACAGATACGCAGTATTTT. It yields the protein CASSSYGRSTDTQYF.